This T cell receptor (beta chain) is from a study of T-cell reconstitution after alpha-beta-depleted transplantation in children. The CDR3 is made up of 13 amino acids. Per germline, CDR1 DFQATT and CDR2 SNEGSKA (reference sequence). Study results and caveats: The high TCRbeta diversity at day 60 in some patients came from surviving recipient T cells and thymic progenitors.

This clonotype occurred a few times. Its cognate antigen is unknown. At one end, the junction sequence differs from germline, possibly due to a read error. Preparation of the TCRbeta library was carried out with unique molecular identifiers. Each CDR3 protein gets one entry after TCRdb re-called the PCR reads with MiXCR. The sample has roughly 350,000 distinct CDR3 sequences; around 15% are singletons. This chain joins TRBV20-1 and TRBJ2-7; 7 nucleotides agree with TRBD2. Sequencing was performed on PBMCs, mostly from graft donor cells, taken 360 days after TCRalphabeta/CD19-depleted stem cell transplant. This receptor was identified in a male patient between 2 and 10 years old who had a stem cell transplant for acute lymphoblastic leukemia, so the T cells may come from the graft donor. The CDR3 sequence: CSARAGTLYEQYF. For the CDR3, the DNA is TGCAGTGCCAGAGCGGGGACCCTCTACGAGCAGTACTTC.